This entry lists 10 T cell receptor beta chains sequenced from one sample in a study of blood T cell repertoires in COVID-19. Produced via immunoSEQ multiplex PCR; TCRdb's table is partial and in-frame only. This table holds 200,000 to 250,000 clones, around 86% found once. The sample taken for sequencing was peripheral blood. Source of these receptors: a woman younger than 45 who had recovered from COVID-19.

The V call is TRBV6-6, the J call TRBJ2-7; D is undetermined. Germline V CDR1 and CDR2: MNHNY, SVGAGI (reference sequence). This CDR3 is 12 amino acids long. Between the trimmed V and J ends, which lost 6 bases and 2 bases, there was a span of 8 bases. The CDR3 DNA reads TGTGCCAGCAGCACCGAGGCCTACGAGCAGTACTTC. Translation gives CASSTEAYEQYF.

This clone has only a few counts. The V gene is TRBV23-1, the J gene TRBJ2-5, with 7 bases matching TRBD2. TRBV23-1 is an ORF for which the function is uncertain. The CDR3 covers 13 residues. The ends lost 9 bases at V and 0 bases at J; junction bases unmatched: 4. CDR3 residues: CARQRGDQETQYF. The DNA for the CDR3 is TGCGCCAGGCAGCGGGGAGACCAAGAGACCCAGTACTTC.

Only one count was recorded for this clone. The chain employs TRBV5-5 and TRBJ1-4; perhaps TRBD1 as D (5 bases). With 6 bases removed from V and 10 bases from J, the gap between germline ends came to 16 bases. The germline V gene has CDR1 SGHKS and CDR2 YYEKEE (reference sequence). The CDR3 runs 13 residues. The CDR3 loop reads CASNDNVGGKLFF. CDR3 nucleotide sequence: TGTGCCAGCAACGACAATGTGGGGGGAAAACTGTTTTTT.

The V gene is TRBV6-7, the J gene TRBJ1-6, with 7 nucleotides matching TRBD1. TRBV6-7 counts as an open reading frame of uncertain function. The CDR3 loop spans 16 amino acids. V dropped 2 bases and J dropped 7; count of bases not matched to a gene: 8. CDR3 DNA sequence: TGTGCCAGCAGTTACCCCTCACAGGGGTTGAATTCACCCCTCCACTTT. It yields the protein CASSYPSQGLNSPLHF.

The J gene is TRBJ2-7, the V gene TRBV9; maybe TRBD1 (5 bases). The CDR3 is 15 amino acids. Per germline, CDR1 SGDLS and CDR2 YYNGEE. The V and J ends lost 4 bases and 0 bases respectively, with 14 bases between them. The CDR3 here is CASSPDRSSSYEQYF. The CDR3 bases are TGTGCCAGCAGCCCAGACAGATCAAGCTCCTACGAGCAGTACTTC.

The rearrangement joins TRBV3-1 (or the pseudogene TRBV3-2) to TRBJ2-7; no definite D call. Germline CDR1 is LGHDT and CDR2 is YNNKEL (reference sequence). The CDR3 totals 14 residues. V shed 3 bases and J shed 6 bases, with 15 bases lying between them. The DNA of the CDR3 is TGTGCCAGCAGCCAGCTTGAATTCACTTCCGAGCAGTACTTC. Translated, it gives CASSQLEFTSEQYF.

The chain recombines TRBV4-1 with TRBJ2-7, with D maybe TRBD1 (6 bases). CDR3 size: 16 residues. Germline CDR1 MGHRA, CDR2 YSYEKL. The ends were cut back, 4 bases at V and 0 bases at J, with 16 bases in the middle. The CDR3 region has the DNA TGCGCCAGCAGCCGCGGTAGGGGGTCTCTCTCCTACGAGCAGTACTTC. This codes for CASSRGRGSLSYEQYF.

J is TRBJ2-1 and V is TRBV7-3; unclear D gene. The length of the CDR3 is 13 residues. V was shortened by 2 bases and J by 7 bases, with 9 bases between the two germline ends. CDR1 is SGHTA, CDR2 FQGTGA, per germline. The chain's CDR3 is CASSLGPANEQFF. The CDR3 DNA is TGTGCCAGCAGCTTAGGGCCGGCAAATGAGCAGTTCTTC.

The chain recombines TRBV19 with TRBJ2-2; TRBD2 matches at 11 bases. The CDR3 is 17 amino acids. The germline V gene has CDR1 LNHDA and CDR2 SQIVND (reference sequence). J was trimmed by 5 bases and V by 5 bases; bases with no gene match: 10. The CDR3 region is CASSVPLLAGETGELFF. The DNA for the CDR3 is TGTGCCAGTAGTGTCCCCCTACTAGCGGGGGAAACCGGGGAGCTGTTTTTT.

The chain uses TRBV19 and TRBJ1-5, with a weak D call TRBD1 (5 bases). V lost 4 bases, J lost 2 bases, and 15 bases lay in between. This CDR3 has 16 residues. Per the germline V gene, CDR1 is LNHDA and CDR2 is SQIVND (reference sequence). This CDR3 is CASSREGRVGNQPQHF. In DNA, the CDR3 is TGTGCCAGTAGTAGGGAGGGCAGGGTTGGCAATCAGCCCCAGCATTTT.